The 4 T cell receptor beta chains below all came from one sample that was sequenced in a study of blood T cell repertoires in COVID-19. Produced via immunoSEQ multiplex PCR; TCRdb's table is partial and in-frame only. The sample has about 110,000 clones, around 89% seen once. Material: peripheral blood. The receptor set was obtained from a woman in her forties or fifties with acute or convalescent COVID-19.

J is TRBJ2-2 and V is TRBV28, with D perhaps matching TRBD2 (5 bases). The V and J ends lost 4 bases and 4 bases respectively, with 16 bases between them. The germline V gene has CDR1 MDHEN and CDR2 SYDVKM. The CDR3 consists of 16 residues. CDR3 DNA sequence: TGTGCCAGCAGTTCCCCCCGGGGAAACCCCACCGGGGAGCTGTTTTTT. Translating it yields CASSSPRGNPTGELFF.

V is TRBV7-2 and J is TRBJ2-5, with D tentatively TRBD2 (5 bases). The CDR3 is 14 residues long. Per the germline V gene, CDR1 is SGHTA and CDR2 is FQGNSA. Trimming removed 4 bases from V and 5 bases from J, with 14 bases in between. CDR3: CASSSMGVRETQYF. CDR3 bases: TGTGCCAGCAGCTCCATGGGAGTACGGGAGACCCAGTACTTC.

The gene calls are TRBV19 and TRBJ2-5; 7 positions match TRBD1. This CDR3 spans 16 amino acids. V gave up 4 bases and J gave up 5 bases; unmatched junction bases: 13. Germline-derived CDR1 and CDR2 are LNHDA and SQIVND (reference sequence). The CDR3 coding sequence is TGTGCCAGTAGTACAGGGATACAGGGGATAGGGGAGACCCAGTACTTC. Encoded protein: CASSTGIQGIGETQYF.

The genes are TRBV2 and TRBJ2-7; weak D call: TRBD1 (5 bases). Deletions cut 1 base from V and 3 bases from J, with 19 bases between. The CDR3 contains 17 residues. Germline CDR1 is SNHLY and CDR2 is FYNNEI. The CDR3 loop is CASSEVARIRQGYEQYF. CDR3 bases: TGTGCCAGCAGTGAAGTGGCACGGATCCGGCAGGGCTACGAGCAGTACTTC. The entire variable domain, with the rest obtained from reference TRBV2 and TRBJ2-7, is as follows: EPEVTQTPSHQVTQMGQEVILRCVPISNHLYFYWYRQILGQKVEFLVSFYNNEISEKSEIFDDQFSVERPDGSNFTLKIRSTKLEDSAMYFCASSEVARIRQGYEQYFGPGTRLTVT.